The 11 T cell receptor beta chains reported below all come from one sample, sequenced in a study of graft-versus-host responses after intestinal transplantation. This table comes from immunoSEQ multiplex PCR, and its TCRdb copy is limited to in-frame clones, with some not included. The sample has about 21,000 clones; around 76% are singletons. Processing was applied to graft tissue in order to liberate intraepithelial and lamina propria lymphocytes. The sequences come from ileum tissue, collected about 3 weeks after intestinal transplant. The receptors come from a human patient who received an intestinal transplant, so some T cells may come from the graft donor.

This chain connects TRBV7-3 to TRBJ2-3, with TRBD2 matching over 13 bases. This CDR3 spans 13 amino acids. Germline V gives CDR1 SGHTA, CDR2 FQGTGA. The junction had 1 base not matched to a gene; V was cut back by 8 bases and J by 5 bases. The CDR3 coding sequence is TGTGCCAGCGGACTAGCGGGGGTAGATACGCAGTATTTT. This translates into CASGLAGVDTQYF. Variable domain in full (rest from reference TRBV7-3 and TRBJ2-3): GAGVSQTPSNKVTEKGKYVELRCDPISGHTALYWYRQSLGQGPEFLIYFQGTGAADDSGLPNDRFFAVRPEGSVSTLKIQRTERGDSAVYLCASGLAGVDTQYFGPGTRLTVL.

The chain joins TRBV4-1 to TRBJ2-3, with 8 bases that match TRBD1. The CDR3 loop spans 16 amino acids. Trimming removed 3 bases from V and 2 bases from J; junction bases left unmatched: 7. Per the germline V gene, CDR1 is MGHRA and CDR2 is YSYEKL. The CDR3 bases are TGCGCCAGCAGCCACTCCCGGGACAGGCTCACAGATACGCAGTATTTT. Protein product: CASSHSRDRLTDTQYF.

This clone showed up just once. The rearrangement uses TRBV27 and TRBJ2-1, with 10 nucleotides matching TRBD2. With 8 bases clipped from V and 7 bases from J, the junction kept 5 bases outside the gene matches. Germline CDR1 and CDR2: MNHEY and SMNVEV (reference sequence). The CDR3 loop spans 13 amino acids. CDR3 coding DNA: TGTGCCAGCGCAGCGGGGGGGCGGAATGAGCAGTTCTTC. It encodes CASAAGGRNEQFF.

In its sample, this clone was seen a few times. This chain joins TRBV30 and TRBJ2-3, with D uncertain. The CDR3 has 13 residues. V was pared by 1 base and J by 3 bases, with 8 bases between. In germline, CDR1 is GTSNPN, CDR2 SVGIG (reference sequence). This CDR3 is CAWSGQVTDTQYF. The CDR3 coding sequence is TGTGCCTGGAGTGGTCAGGTGACAGATACGCAGTATTTT. The entire variable domain, with the rest obtained from reference TRBV30 and TRBJ2-3, is as follows: SQTIHQWPATLVQPVGSPLSLECTVEGTSNPNLYWYRQAAGRGLQLLFYSVGIGQISSEVPQNLSASRPQDRQFILSSKKLLLSDSGFYLCAWSGQVTDTQYFGPGTRLTVL.

The V call is TRBV7-2, the J call TRBJ1-2; D not resolved. CDR1 is SGHTA and CDR2 is FQGNSA in the germline V gene. V was cut by 5 bases and J by 4 bases, with 14 bases left in between. The CDR3 loop spans 14 amino acids. In nucleotides, the CDR3 is TGTGCCAGCAGCGTAACCAGTGGAGGCTATGGCTACACCTTC. Translated: CASSVTSGGYGYTF.

The V and J genes are TRBV7-9 and TRBJ2-7, with D tentatively TRBD2 (6 bases). V was clipped by 4 bases and J by 3 bases, with 13 bases between them. The CDR3 sequence is 14 residues long. Germline CDR1 reads SEHNR; CDR2 reads FQNEAQ (reference sequence). The CDR3 bases are TGTGCCAGCAGCTCAGTGGGGGGTCGCTACGAGCAGTACTTC. It codes for CASSSVGGRYEQYF. The variable domain in full, completed from reference TRBV7-9 and TRBJ2-7, reads DTGVSQNPRHKITKRGQNVTFRCDPISEHNRLYWYRQTLGQGPEFLTYFQNEAQLEKSRLLSDRFSAERPKGSFSTLEIQRTEQGDSAMYLCASSSVGGRYEQYFGPGTRLTVT.

The table lists this clone with a count of one. The chain uses TRBV30 and TRBJ1-5; the D gene is possibly TRBD1 (5 bases). The CDR3 length is 13 residues. Per germline, CDR1 GTSNPN and CDR2 SVGIG (reference sequence). Between the trimmed V and J ends, which lost 1 base and 5 bases, there was a span of 9 bases. CDR3 loop: CAWSGDSYQPQHF. As DNA, the CDR3 is TGTGCCTGGAGTGGGGACTCCTATCAGCCCCAGCATTTT.

Only a few counts were recorded for this clone. This rearrangement joins TRBV2 to TRBJ1-1; D is uncertain. V was trimmed by 11 bases and J by 0 bases, leaving 16 bases between them. CDR3 size: 14 residues. Germline V gives CDR1 SNHLY, CDR2 FYNNEI. CDR3 loop: CAHSIGNLNTEAFF. Written as DNA, the CDR3 is TGTGCCCACAGCATCGGGAATTTGAACACTGAAGCTTTCTTT.

The rearrangement uses TRBV7-9 and TRBJ2-7, with D possibly TRBD1 on 5 matching bases. The CDR3 covers 12 residues. Trimming took off 4 bases at V and 5 bases at J, with 9 bases between the two ends. Germline CDR1 reads SEHNR; CDR2 reads FQNEAQ (reference sequence). The CDR3 sequence is CASSSVRDEQYF. CDR3 DNA: TGTGCCAGCAGCTCCGTCAGGGACGAGCAGTACTTC.

The chain recombines TRBV11-2 with TRBJ2-7; D remains unclear. Germline CDR1 is SGHAT and CDR2 is FQNNGV. V lost 1 base to trimming and J lost 1 base, with 8 bases between them. This CDR3 has 14 amino acids. The CDR3 sequence: CASSLAGRSYEQYF. In nucleotides, the CDR3 is TGTGCCAGCAGCTTAGCAGGCCGATCCTACGAGCAGTACTTC.

The chain is built from TRBV28 and TRBJ1-3, with D unclear. Germline-derived CDR1 and CDR2 are MDHEN and SYDVKM. This CDR3 region has 15 residues. The V end was cut by 4 bases, the J end by 3 bases, with 13 bases between. CDR3 sequence reads: CASSSPREFGNTIYF. For the CDR3, the DNA is TGTGCCAGCAGTTCCCCGCGGGAGTTTGGAAACACCATATATTTT.